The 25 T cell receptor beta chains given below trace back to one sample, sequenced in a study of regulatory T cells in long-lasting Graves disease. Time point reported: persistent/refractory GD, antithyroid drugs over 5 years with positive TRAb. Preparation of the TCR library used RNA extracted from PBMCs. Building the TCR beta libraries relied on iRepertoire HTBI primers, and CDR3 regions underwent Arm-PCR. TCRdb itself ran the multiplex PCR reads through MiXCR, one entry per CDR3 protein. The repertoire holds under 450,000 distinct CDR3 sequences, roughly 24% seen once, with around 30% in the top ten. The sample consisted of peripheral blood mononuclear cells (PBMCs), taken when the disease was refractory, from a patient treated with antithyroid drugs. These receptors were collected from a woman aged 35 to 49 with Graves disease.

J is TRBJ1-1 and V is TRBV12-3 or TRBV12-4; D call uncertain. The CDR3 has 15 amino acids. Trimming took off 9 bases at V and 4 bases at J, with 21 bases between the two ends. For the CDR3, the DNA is TGTGCCAGTTCGAGAAGGGCGGATAAAGCCACTGAAGCTTTCTTT. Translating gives CASSRRADKATEAFF.

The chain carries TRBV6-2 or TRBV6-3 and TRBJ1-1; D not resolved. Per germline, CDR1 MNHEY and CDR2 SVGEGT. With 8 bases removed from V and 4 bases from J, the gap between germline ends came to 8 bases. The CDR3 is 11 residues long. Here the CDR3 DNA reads TGTGCCAGCTTCGAGGGCACTGAAGCTTTCTTT. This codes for CASFEGTEAFF.

CDR3 protein: CASSTLGEGSYGYTF. The CDR3 coding sequence is TGTGCCAGCAGTACCCTAGGGGAGGGTAGCTATGGCTACACCTTC. J is TRBJ1-2 and V is TRBV28; possible D gene TRBD1, 5 bases. Trimming took 5 bases from V and 4 from J, leaving 17 bases between them. The germline V gene encodes CDR1 MDHEN and CDR2 SYDVKM. The CDR3 has 15 residues.

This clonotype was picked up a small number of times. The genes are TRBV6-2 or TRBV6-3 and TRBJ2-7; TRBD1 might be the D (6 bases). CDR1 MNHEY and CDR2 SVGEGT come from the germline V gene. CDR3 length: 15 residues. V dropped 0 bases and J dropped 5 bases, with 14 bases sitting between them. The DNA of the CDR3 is TGTGCCAGCAGTTACTCCCCGACAGGTTCCCACGAGCAGTACTTC. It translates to CASSYSPTGSHEQYF.

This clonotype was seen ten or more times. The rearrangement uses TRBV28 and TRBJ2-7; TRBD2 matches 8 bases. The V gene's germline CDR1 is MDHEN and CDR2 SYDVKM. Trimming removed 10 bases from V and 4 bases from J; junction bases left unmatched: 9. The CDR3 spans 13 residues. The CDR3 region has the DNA TGTGCCACCGGGGGGGAGAGCTATTACGAGCAGTACTTC. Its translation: CATGGESYYEQYF.

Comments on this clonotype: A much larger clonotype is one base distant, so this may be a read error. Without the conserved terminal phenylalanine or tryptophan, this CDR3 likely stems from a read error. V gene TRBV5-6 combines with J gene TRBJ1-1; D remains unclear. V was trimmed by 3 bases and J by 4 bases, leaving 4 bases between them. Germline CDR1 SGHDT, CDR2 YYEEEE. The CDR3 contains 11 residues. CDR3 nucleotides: TGTGCCAGCAGCTCAGTCACTGAAGCTTTCCTT. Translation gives CASSSVTEAFL.

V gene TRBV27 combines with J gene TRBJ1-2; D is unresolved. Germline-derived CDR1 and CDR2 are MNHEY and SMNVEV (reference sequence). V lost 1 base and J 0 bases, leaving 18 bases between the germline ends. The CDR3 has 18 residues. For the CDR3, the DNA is TGTGCCAGCAGTTTATATCCCGGGAGGAACTACCCTAACTATGGCTACACCTTC. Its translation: CASSLYPGRNYPNYGYTF.

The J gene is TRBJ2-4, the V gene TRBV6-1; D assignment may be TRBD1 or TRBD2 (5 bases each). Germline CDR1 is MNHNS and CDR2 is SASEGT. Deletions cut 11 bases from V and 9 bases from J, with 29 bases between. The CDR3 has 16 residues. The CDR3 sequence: CAVDPGLDNNPAIQYF. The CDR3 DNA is TGTGCCGTCGATCCGGGATTGGACAATAATCCGGCCATTCAGTACTTC.

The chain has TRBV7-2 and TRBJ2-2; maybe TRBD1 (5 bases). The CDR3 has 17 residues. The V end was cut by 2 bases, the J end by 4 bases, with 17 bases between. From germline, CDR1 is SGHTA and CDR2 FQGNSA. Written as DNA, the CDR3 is TGTGCCAGCAGCTTAAGTTCAGGGTTTATGAGCACCGGGGAGCTGTTTTTT. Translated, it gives CASSLSSGFMSTGELFF.

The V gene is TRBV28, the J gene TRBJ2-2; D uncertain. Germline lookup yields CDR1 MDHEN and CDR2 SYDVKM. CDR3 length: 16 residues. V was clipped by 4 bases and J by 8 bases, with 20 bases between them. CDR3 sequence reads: CASSSLRTYEVGELFF. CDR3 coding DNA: TGTGCCAGCAGTTCTCTAAGGACGTACGAGGTGGGGGAGCTGTTTTTT.

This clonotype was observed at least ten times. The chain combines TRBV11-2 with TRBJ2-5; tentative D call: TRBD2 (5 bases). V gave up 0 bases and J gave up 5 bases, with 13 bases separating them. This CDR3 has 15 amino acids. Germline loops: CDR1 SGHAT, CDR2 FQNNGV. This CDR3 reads CASSLEGSGEETQYF. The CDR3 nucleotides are TGTGCCAGCAGCTTAGAAGGCTCCGGGGAGGAGACCCAGTACTTC. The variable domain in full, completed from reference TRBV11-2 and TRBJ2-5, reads EAGVAQSPRYKIIEKRQSVAFWCNPISGHATLYWYQQILGQGPKLLIQFQNNGVVDDSQLPKDRFSAERLKGVDSTLKIQPAKLEDSAVYLCASSLEGSGEETQYFGPGTRLLVL.

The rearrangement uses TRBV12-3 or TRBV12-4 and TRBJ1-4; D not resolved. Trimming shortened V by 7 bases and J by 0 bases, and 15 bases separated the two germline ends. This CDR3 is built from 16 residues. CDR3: CASKQSVWATNEKLFF. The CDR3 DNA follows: TGTGCCAGCAAACAATCGGTCTGGGCAACTAATGAAAAACTGTTTTTT.

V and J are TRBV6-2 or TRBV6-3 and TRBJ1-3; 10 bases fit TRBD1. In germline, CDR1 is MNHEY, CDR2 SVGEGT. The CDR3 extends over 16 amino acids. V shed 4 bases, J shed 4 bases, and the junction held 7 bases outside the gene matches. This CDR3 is CASSSTGGLMGNTIYF. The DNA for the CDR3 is TGTGCCAGCAGTTCGACAGGGGGCTTGATGGGAAACACCATATATTTT.

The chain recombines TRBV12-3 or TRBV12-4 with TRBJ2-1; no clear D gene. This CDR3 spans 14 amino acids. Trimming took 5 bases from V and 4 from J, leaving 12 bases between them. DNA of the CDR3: TGTGCCAGCAGTAGTGGAATTAGGTACAATGAGCAGTTCTTC. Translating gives CASSSGIRYNEQFF.

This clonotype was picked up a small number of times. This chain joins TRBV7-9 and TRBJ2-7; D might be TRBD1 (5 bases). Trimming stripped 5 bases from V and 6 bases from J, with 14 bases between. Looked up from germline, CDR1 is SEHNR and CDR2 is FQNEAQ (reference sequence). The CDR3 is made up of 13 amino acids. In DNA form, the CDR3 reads TGTGCCAGCAGCCCCCGGTTAGGGGCCGAGCAGTACTTC. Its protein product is CASSPRLGAEQYF.

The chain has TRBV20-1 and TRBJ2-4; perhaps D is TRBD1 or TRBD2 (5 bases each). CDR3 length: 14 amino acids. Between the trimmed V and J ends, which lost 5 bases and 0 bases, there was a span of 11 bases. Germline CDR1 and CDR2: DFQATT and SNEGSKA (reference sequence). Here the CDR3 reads CSADTGLAKNIQYF. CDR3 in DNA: TGCAGTGCTGACACAGGACTAGCCAAAAACATTCAGTACTTC.

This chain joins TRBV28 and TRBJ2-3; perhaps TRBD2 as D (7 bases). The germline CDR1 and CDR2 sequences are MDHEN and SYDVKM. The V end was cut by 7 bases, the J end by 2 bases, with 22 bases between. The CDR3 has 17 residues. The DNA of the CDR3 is TGTGCCAGCACCCCGGCAGGCCCGGGGGGCTACACAGATACGCAGTATTTT. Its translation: CASTPAGPGGYTDTQYF. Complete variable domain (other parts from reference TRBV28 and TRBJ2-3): DVKVTQSSRYLVKRTGEKVFLECVQDMDHENMFWYRQDPGLGLRLIYFSYDVKMKEKGDIPEGYSVSREKKERFSLILESASTNQTSMYLCASTPAGPGGYTDTQYFGPGTRLTVL.

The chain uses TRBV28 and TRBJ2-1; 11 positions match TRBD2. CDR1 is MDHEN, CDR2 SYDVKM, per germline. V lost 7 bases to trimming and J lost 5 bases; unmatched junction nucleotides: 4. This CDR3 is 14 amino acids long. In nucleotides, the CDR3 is TGTGCCAGCACCCCACTAGCGGGAGACAATGAGCAGTTCTTC. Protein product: CASTPLAGDNEQFF.

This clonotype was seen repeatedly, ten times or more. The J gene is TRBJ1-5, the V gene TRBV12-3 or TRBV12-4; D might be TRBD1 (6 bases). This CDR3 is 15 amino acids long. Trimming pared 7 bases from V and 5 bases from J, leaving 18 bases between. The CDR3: CASTLGGRRDQPQHF. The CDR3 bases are TGTGCCAGCACCTTAGGGGGGCGTCGCGATCAGCCCCAGCATTTT.

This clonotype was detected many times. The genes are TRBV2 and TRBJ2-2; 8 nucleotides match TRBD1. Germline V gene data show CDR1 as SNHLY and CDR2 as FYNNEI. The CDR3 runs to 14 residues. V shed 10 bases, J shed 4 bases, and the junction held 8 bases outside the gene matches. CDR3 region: CATQGQGGTGELFF. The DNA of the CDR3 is TGTGCCACCCAAGGACAGGGAGGCACCGGGGAGCTGTTTTTT.

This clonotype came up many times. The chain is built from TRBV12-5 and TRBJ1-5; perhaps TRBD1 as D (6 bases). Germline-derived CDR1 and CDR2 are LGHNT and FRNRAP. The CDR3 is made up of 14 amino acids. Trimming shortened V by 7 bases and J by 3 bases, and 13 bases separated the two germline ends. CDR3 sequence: CASAPTGDNQPQHF. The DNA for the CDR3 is TGTGCTAGTGCCCCGACAGGTGACAATCAGCCCCAGCATTTT.

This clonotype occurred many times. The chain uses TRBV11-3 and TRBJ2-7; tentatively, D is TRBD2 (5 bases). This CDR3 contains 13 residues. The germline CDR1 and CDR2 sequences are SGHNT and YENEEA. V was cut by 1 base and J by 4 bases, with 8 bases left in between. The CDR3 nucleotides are TGTGCCAGCAGCTTAGTAACGGGGTACGAGCAGTACTTC. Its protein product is CASSLVTGYEQYF.

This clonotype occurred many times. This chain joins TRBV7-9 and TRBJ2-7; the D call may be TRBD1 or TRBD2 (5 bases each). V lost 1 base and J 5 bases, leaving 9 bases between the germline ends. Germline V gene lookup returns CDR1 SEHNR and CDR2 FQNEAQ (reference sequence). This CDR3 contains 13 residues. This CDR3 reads CASSLDRDHEQYF. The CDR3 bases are TGTGCCAGCAGCTTAGATAGGGACCACGAGCAGTACTTC.

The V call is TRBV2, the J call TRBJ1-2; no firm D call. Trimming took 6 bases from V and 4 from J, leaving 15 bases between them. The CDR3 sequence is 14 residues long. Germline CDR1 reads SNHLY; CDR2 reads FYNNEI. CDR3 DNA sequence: TGTGCCAGCAGCGTTGGCGCACCATCCTATGGCTACACCTTC. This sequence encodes CASSVGAPSYGYTF.

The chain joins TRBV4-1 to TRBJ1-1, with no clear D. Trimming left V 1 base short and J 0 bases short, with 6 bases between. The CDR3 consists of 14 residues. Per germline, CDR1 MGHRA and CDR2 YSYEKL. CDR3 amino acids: CASSQVDVNTEAFF. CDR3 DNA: TGCGCCAGCAGCCAAGTGGATGTGAACACTGAAGCTTTCTTT.